This T cell receptor beta chain appears in the sequencing data of a study of CD8+ T cells in alopecia areata. Study in general: Among treated patients, oral tofacitinib was administered at 5 to 10 mg twice daily.

Turning to this clone: Its antigen is unknown.

The treatment here: oral pan-JAK inhibitor, 5-10 mg twice daily. Alopecia areata patients gave lesional scalp punch biopsies and peripheral blood samples. Findings of the study overall: Scalp data also include sequences from resident alphabeta T cells of normal skin. Patients shared TCRs less clearly than mice did, possibly owing to HLA.

It was cDNA, reverse transcribed from extracted RNA, that served as the sequencing template. The assay was immunoSEQ multiplex PCR, and TCRdb's table has in-frame clones only and misses some. The sample records around 210,000 clones, 64% being singletons. The germline V gene encodes CDR1 MNHEY and CDR2 SMNVEV (reference sequence). The ends lost 5 bases at V and 5 bases at J; junction bases unmatched: 10. CDR3 length equals 15 residues. This sequence joins TRBV27 and TRBJ2-7; 9 bases fit TRBD1. Specimen: CD4+ T cells sorted from blood, collected at week 4, from a patient treated with tofacitinib. The TCR was taken from a human donor with alopecia areata. CDR3 in DNA: TGTGCCAGCAGTGGAACCGGGACAGGGATCAACGAGCAGTACTTC. It is translated as CASSGTGTGINEQYF.